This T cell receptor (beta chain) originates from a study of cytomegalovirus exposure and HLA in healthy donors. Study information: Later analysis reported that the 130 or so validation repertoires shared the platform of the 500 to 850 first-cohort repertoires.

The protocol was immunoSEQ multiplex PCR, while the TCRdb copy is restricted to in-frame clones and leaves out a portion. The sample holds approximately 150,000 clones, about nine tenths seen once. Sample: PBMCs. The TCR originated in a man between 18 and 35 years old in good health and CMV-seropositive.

The CDR3 bases are TGTGCCAGCAGCGTCAGCTCCTACGAGCAGTACTTC. Amino acid sequence: CASSVSSYEQYF. The J gene is TRBJ2-7, the V gene TRBV5-6; D not resolved. Trimming removed 4 bases at V and 0 bases at J, with 5 bases between. The CDR3 consists of 12 residues. Germline V gene data show CDR1 as SGHDT and CDR2 as YYEEEE.